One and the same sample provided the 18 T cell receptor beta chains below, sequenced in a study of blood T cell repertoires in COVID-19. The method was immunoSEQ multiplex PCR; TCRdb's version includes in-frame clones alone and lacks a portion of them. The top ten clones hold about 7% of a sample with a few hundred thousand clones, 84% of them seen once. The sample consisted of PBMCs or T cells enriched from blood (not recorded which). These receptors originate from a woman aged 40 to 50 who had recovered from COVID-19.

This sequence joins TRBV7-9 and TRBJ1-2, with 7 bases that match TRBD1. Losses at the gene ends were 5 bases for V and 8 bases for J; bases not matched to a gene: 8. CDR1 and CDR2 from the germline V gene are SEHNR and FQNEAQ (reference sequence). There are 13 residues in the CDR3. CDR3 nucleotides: TGTGCCAGCAGCCTGGGACAGCCGGAAGGCTACACCTTC. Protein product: CASSLGQPEGYTF.

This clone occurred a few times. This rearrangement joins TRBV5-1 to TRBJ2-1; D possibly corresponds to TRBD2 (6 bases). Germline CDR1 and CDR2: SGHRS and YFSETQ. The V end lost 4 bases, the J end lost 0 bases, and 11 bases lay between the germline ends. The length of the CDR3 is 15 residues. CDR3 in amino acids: CASSTDGSSYNEQFF. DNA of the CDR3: TGCGCCAGCAGCACGGACGGGAGCTCCTACAATGAGCAGTTCTTC.

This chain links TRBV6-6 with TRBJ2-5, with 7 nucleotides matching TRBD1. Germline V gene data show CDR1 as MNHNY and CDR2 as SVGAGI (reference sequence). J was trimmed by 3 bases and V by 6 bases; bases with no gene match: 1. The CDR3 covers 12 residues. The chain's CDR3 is CASSQGEETQYF. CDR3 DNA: TGTGCCAGCAGCCAGGGGGAAGAGACCCAGTACTTC.

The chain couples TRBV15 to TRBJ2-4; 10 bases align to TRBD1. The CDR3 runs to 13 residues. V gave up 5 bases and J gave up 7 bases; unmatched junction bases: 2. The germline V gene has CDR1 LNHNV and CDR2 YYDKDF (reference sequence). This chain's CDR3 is CATSWTGGNIQYF. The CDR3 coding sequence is TGTGCCACCAGCTGGACAGGGGGGAACATTCAGTACTTC.

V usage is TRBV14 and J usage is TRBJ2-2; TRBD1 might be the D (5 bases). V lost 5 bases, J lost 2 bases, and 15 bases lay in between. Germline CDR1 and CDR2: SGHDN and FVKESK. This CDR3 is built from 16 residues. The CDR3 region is CASSARPGINTGELFF. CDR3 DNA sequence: TGTGCCAGCAGCGCACGGCCAGGGATCAACACCGGGGAGCTGTTTTTT.

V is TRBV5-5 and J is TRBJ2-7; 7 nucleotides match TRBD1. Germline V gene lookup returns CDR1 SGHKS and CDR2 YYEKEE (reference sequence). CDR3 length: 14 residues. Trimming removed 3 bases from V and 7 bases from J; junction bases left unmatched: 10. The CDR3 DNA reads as TGTGCCAGCAGCTCTATGACAGGGTATGGAGAGCAGTACTTC. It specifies CASSSMTGYGEQYF.

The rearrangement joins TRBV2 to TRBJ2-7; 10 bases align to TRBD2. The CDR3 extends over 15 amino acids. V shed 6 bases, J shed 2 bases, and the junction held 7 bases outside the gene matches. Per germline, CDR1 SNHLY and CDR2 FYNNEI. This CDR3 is CASRGRTSGPYEQYF. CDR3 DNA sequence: TGTGCCAGCAGAGGGCGGACTAGCGGACCCTACGAGCAGTACTTC.

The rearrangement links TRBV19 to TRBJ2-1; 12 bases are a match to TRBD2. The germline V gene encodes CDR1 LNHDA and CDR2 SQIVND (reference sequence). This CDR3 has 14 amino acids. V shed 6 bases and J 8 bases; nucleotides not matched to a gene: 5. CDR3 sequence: CASRPGTSGHEQFF. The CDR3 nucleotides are TGTGCCAGTAGGCCCGGGACTAGCGGGCATGAGCAGTTCTTC.

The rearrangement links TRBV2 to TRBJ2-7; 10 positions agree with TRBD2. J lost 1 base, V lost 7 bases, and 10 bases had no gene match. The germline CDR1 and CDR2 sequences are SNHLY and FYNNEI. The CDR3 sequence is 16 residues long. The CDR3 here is CASKPSGSWRSYEQYV. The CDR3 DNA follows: TGTGCCAGCAAGCCTAGCGGGAGTTGGAGGTCCTACGAGCAGTACGTC.

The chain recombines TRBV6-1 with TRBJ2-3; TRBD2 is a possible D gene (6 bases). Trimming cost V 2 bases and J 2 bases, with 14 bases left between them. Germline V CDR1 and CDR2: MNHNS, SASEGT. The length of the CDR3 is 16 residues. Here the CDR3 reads CASSESLACFTDTQYF. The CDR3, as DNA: TGTGCCAGCAGTGAAAGTCTAGCGTGCTTCACAGATACGCAGTATTTT.

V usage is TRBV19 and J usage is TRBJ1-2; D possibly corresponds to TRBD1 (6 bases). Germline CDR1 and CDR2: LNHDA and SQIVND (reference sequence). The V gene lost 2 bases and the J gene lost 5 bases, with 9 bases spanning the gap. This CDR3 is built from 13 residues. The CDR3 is CASSIQGWYGYTF. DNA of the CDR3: TGTGCCAGTAGTATACAGGGGTGGTATGGCTACACCTTC.

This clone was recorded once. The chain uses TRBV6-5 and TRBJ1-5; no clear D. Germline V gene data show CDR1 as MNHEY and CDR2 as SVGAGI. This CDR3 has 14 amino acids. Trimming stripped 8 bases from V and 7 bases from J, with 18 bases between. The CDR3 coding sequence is TGTGCCAGCCCTAGGGAGAAAGGTGGGCAGCCCCAGCATTTT. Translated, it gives CASPREKGGQPQHF.

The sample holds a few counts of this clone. The CDR3 region is CASSPTTSGSGVFTDTQYF. CDR3 DNA: TGTGCCAGCAGCCCGACGACTAGCGGGAGTGGGGTCTTCACAGATACGCAGTATTTT. The chain uses TRBV28 and TRBJ2-3, with 12 positions matching TRBD2. Germline V gene sequence: CDR1 MDHEN, CDR2 SYDVKM. V shed 6 bases, J shed 2 bases, and the junction held 15 bases outside the gene matches. The CDR3 has 19 residues.

The CDR3 DNA reads TGTGCCAGTTCCCTTAGGACAGAGAGCTACGAGCAGTACTTC. Translating gives CASSLRTESYEQYF. This chain links TRBV19 with TRBJ2-7, with a weak D call TRBD1 (6 bases). The germline V gene has CDR1 LNHDA and CDR2 SQIVND (reference sequence). CDR3 length: 14 amino acids. V lost 8 bases to trimming and J lost 3 bases, with 17 bases between them.

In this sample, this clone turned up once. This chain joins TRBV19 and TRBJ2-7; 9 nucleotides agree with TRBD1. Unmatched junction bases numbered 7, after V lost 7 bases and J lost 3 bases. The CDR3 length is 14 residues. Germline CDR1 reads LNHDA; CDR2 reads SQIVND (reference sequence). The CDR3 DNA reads TGTGCCAGTACCACCGGGACAGGGAACTACGAGCAGTACTTC. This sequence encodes CASTTGTGNYEQYF.

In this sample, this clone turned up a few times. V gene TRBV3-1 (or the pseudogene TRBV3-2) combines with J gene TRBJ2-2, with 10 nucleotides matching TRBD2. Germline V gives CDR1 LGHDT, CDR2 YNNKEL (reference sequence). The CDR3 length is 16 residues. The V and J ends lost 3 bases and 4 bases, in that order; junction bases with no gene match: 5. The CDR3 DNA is TGTGCCAGCAGCCAGGAACGGACTAGCGGCACCGGGGAGCTGTTTTTT. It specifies CASSQERTSGTGELFF.

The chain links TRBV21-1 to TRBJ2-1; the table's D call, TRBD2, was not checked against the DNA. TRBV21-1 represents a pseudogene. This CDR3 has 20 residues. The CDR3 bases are TGTGCCAGCAGGCGAATACTAGCGGGAGGGGCCATGAGCTCCTACAATGAGCAGTTCTTC. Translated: CASRRILAGGAMSSYNEQFF.

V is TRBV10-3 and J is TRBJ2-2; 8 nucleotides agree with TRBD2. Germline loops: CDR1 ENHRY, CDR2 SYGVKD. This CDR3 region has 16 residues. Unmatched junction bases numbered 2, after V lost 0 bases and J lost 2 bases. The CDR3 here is CAISESGGANTGELFF. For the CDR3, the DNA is TGTGCCATCAGTGAGTCCGGGGGGGCCAACACCGGGGAGCTGTTTTTT.